The clone carrying this TCR beta chain has only a few counts. The source of the sample is a study of CD8+ T cells in alopecia areata. The overall study: It was 6 to 18 months of tofacitinib, and then there were 6 months off drug.

As the sequencing template, cDNA was produced by extracting RNA and reverse transcribing it. The repertoire was sequenced with immunoSEQ multiplex PCR; TCRdb's copy has only in-frame clones and lacks some. The sample has 6,500 to 8,000 clones, 45% to 70% seen once; the top ten hold over 10%. V lost 4 bases and J lost 0, with 14 bases in between. Germline V gene lookup returns CDR1 SGHDN and CDR2 FVKESK. This CDR3 spans 16 amino acids. Peripheral blood and lesional scalp punch biopsies were taken from alopecia areata patients. The chain has TRBV14 and TRBJ2-3; a possible D gene is TRBD1 (5 bases). The specimen was skin, collected at week 0. The origin of this receptor is a human donor with alopecia areata. The CDR3 protein is CASSRRQPVSTDTQYF. The CDR3 nucleotides read TGTGCCAGCAGCCGTCGACAGCCAGTGAGCACAGATACGCAGTATTTT.